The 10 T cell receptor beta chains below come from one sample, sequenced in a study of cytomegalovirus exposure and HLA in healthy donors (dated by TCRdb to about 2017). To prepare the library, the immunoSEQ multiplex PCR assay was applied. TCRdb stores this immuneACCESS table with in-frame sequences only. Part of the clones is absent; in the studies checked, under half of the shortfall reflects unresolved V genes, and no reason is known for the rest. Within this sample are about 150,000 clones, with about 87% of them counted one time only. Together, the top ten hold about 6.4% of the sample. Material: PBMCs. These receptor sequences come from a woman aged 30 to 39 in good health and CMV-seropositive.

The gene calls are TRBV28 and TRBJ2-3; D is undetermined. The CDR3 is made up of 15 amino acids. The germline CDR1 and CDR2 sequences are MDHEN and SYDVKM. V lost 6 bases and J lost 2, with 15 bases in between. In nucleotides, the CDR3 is TGTGCCAGCAGCTTACCCCCGTGGCACACAGATACGCAGTATTTT. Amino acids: CASSLPPWHTDTQYF.

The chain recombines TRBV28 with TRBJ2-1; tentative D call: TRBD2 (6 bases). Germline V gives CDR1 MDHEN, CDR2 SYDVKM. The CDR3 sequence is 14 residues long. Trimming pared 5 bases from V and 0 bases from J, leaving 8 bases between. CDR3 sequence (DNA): TGTGCCAGCAGTCGGGGGAGCTCCTACAATGAGCAGTTCTTC. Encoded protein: CASSRGSSYNEQFF.

CDR3 in amino acids: CASSNNGGTYNEQFF. CDR3 coding DNA: TGCGCCAGCAGTAATAACGGGGGTACCTACAATGAGCAGTTCTTC. The rearrangement joins TRBV10-2 to TRBJ2-1; perhaps TRBD2 as D (6 bases). The germline V gene has CDR1 WSHSY and CDR2 SAAADI. The CDR3 has 15 amino acids. V lost 5 bases and J lost 2, with 13 bases in between.

Here the CDR3 reads CASSLALAGEAYNEQFF. CDR3 in DNA: TGTGCCAGCAGCTTAGCGTTAGCGGGAGAAGCCTACAATGAGCAGTTCTTC. The chain has TRBV13 and TRBJ2-1, with 9 bases aligning to TRBD2. This CDR3 is built from 17 residues. The V and J ends lost 1 base and 2 bases, in that order; junction bases with no gene match: 6. Germline V gene lookup returns CDR1 PRHDT and CDR2 FYEKMQ (reference sequence). The whole variable domain, filled in from reference TRBV13 and TRBJ2-1, reads AAGVIQSPRHLIKEKRETATLKCYPIPRHDTVYWYQQGPGQDPQFLISFYEKMQSDKGSIPDRFSAQQFSDYHSELNMSSLELGDSALYFCASSLALAGEAYNEQFFGPGTRLTVL.

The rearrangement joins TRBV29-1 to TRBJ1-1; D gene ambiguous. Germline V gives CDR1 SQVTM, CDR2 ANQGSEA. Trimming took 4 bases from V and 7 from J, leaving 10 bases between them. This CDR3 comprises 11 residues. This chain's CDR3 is CSVGEVIEAFF. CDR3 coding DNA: TGCAGCGTTGGTGAGGTAATTGAAGCTTTCTTT. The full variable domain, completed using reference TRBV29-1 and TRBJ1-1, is SAVISQKPSRDICQRGTSLTIQCQVDSQVTMMFWYRQQPGQSLTLIATANQGSEATYESGFVIDKFPISRPNLTFSTLTVSNMSPEDSSIYLCSVGEVIEAFFGQGTRLTVV.

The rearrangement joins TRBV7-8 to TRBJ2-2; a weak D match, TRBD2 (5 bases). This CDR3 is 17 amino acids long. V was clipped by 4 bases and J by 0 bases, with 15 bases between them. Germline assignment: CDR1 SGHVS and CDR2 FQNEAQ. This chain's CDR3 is CASSYGLLEANTGELFF. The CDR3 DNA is TGTGCCAGCAGCTACGGATTACTAGAAGCGAACACCGGGGAGCTGTTTTTT.

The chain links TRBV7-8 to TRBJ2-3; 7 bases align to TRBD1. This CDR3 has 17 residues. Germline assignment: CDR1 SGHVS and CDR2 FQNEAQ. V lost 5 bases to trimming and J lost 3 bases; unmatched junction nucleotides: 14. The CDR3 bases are TGTGCCAGCAGCACCGAATCCCCGAGGGGGCTTACAGATACGCAGTATTTT. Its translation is CASSTESPRGLTDTQYF.

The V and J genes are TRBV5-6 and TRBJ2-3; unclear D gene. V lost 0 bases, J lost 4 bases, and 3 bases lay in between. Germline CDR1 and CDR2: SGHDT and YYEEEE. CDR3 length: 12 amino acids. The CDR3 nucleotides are TGTGCCAGCAGCTTGGAGCCAGATACGCAGTATTTT. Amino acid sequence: CASSLEPDTQYF.

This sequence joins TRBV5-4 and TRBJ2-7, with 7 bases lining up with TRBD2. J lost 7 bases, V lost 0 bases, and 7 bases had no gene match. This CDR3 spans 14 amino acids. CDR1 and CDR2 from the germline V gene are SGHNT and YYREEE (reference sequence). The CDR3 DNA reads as TGTGCCAGCAGCTTGGCCGAACTAGCGCGTGAGCAGTACTTC. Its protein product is CASSLAELAREQYF.

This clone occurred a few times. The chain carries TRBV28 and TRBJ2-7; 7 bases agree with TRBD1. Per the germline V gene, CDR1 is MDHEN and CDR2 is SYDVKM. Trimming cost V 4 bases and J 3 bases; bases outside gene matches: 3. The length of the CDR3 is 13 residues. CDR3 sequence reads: CASSWGQRYEQYF. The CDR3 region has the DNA TGTGCCAGCAGTTGGGGACAGCGCTACGAGCAGTACTTC. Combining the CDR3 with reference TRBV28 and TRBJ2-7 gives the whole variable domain DVKVTQSSRYLVKRTGEKVFLECVQDMDHENMFWYRQDPGLGLRLIYFSYDVKMKEKGDIPEGYSVSREKKERFSLILESASTNQTSMYLCASSWGQRYEQYFGPGTRLTVT.